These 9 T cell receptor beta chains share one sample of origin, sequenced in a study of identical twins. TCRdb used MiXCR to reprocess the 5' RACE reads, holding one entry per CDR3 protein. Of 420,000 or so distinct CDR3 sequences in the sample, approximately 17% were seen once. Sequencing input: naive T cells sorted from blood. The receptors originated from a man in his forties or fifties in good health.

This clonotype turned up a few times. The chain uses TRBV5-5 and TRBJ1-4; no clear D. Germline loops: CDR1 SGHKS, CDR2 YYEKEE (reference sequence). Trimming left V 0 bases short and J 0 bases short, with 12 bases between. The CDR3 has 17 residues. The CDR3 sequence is CASSLATTVATNEKLFF. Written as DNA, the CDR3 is TGTGCCAGCAGCTTGGCCACAACAGTGGCAACTAATGAAAAACTGTTTTTT. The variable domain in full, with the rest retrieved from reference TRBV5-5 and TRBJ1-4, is DAGVTQSPTHLIKTRGQQVTLRCSPISGHKSVSWYQQVLGQGPQFIFQYYEKEERGRGNFPDRFSARQFPNYSSELNVNALLLGDSALYLCASSLATTVATNEKLFFGSGTQLSVL.

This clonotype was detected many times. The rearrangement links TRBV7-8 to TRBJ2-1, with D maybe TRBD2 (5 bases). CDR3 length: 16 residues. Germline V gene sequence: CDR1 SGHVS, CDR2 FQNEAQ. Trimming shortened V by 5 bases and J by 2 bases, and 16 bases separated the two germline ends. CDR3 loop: CASSRASGGTYNEQFF. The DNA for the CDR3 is TGTGCCAGCAGCCGGGCAAGCGGAGGAACCTACAATGAGCAGTTCTTC.

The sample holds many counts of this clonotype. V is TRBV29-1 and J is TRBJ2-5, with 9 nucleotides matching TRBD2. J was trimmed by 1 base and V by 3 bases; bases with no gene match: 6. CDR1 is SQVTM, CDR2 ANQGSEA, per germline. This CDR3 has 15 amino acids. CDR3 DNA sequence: TGCAGCGTTGATGGCGGGAGGGCCTTCCAAGAGACCCAGTACTTC. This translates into CSVDGGRAFQETQYF.

The CDR3 DNA is TGTGCCAGCAGTTACAGGAGCTCCTACGAGCAGTACTTC. Protein: CASSYRSSYEQYF. The rearrangement uses TRBV12-3 or TRBV12-4 and TRBJ2-7; possible D gene TRBD1, 5 bases. The CDR3 length is 13 residues. The V end was cut by 4 bases, the J end by 0 bases, with 7 bases between.

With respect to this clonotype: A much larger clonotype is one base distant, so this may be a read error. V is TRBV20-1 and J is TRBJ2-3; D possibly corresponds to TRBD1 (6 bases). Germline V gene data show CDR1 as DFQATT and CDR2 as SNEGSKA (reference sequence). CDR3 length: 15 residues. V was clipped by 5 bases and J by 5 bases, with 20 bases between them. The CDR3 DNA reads TGCAGTGCTCAAAGATGGGGCTGGGGGCAAGATACGCAGTATTTT. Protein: CSAQRWGWGQDTQYF.

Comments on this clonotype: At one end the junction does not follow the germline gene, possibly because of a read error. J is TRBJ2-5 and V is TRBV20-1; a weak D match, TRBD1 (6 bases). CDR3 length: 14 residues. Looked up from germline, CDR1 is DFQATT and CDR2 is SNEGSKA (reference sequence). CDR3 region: CNARDPTGFETQYF. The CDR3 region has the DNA TGCAATGCTAGAGATCCGACAGGTTTTGAGACCCAGTACTTC.

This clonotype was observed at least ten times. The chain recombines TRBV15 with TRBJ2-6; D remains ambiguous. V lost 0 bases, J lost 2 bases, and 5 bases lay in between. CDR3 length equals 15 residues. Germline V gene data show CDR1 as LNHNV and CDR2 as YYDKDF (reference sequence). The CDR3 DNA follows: TGTGCCACCAGCAGAGATGGAACTGGGGCCAACGTCCTGACTTTC. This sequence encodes CATSRDGTGANVLTF.

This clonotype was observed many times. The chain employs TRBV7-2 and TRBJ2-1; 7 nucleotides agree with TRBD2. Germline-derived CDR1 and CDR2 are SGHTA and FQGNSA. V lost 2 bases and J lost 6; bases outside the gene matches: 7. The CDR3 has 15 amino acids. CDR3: CASSLRAGAANEQFF. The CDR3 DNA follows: TGTGCCAGCAGCTTAAGGGCGGGAGCCGCCAATGAGCAGTTCTTC.

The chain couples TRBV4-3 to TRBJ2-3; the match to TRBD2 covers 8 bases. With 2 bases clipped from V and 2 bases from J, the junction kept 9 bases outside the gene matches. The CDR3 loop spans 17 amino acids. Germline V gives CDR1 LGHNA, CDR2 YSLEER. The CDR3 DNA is TGCGCCAGCAGCCAAAAAATTAGCGGGGACTACACAGATACGCAGTATTTT. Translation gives CASSQKISGDYTDTQYF.